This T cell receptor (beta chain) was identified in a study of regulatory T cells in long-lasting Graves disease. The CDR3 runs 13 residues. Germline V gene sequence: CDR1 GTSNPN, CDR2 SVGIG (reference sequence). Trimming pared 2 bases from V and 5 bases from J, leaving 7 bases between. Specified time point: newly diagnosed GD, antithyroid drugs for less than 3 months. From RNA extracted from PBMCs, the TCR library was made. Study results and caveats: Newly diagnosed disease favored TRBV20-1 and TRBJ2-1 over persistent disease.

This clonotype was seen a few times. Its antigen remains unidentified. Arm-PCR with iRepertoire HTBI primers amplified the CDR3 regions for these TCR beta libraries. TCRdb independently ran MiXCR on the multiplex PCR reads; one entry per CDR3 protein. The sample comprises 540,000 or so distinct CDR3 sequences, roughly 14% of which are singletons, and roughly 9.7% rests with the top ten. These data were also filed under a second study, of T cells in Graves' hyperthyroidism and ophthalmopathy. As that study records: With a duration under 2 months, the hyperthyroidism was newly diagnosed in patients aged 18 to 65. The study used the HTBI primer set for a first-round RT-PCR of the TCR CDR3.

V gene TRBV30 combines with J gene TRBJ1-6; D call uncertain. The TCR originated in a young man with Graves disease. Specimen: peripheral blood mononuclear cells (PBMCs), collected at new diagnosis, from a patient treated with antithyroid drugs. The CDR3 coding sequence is TGTGCCTGGAGTCTTACAGATAATTCACCCCTCCACTTT. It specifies CAWSLTDNSPLHF.